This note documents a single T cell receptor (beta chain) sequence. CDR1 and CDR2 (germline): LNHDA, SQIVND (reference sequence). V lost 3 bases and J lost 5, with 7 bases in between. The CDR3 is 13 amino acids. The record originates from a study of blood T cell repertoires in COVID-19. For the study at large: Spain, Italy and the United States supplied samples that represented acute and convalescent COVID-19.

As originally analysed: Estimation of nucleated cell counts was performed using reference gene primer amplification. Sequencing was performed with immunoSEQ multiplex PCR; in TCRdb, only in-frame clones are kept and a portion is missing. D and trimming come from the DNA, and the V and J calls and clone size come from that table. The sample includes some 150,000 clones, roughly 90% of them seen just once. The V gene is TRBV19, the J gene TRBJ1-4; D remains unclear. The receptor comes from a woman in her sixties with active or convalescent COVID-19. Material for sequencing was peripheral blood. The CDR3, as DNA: TGTGCCAGTAGTATGTCGGGGAATGAAAAACTGTTTTTT. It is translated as CASSMSGNEKLFF.